This T cell receptor (beta chain) was found in a study of T-cell reconstitution after alpha-beta-depleted transplantation in children. V lost 6 bases to trimming and J lost 0 bases, with 12 bases between them. Germline values: CDR1 SNHLY, CDR2 FYNNEI. This CDR3 is 15 amino acids long. Findings and limits, study-wide: Most T-cell counts and diversity one year after the transplant came from T cells that were newly produced.

Unique molecular identifiers were built into the TCRbeta library. TCRdb re-called the PCR reads with MiXCR, one entry per CDR3 protein. The table records approximately 490,000 distinct CDR3 sequences, over 9.5% of them present only once. Concerning this clonotype itself: Its antigen is not identified.

The chain combines TRBV2 with TRBJ1-3; D call uncertain. The source of this sequence is a child younger than 10 with inherited bone marrow failure, due to receive a stem cell transplant. This specimen was PBMCs, taken before TCRalphabeta/CD19-depleted stem cell transplant. The CDR3 here is CASRPIAHSGNTIYF. The CDR3 coding sequence is TGTGCCAGCAGACCGATAGCTCACTCTGGAAACACCATATATTTT.